This TCR beta chain was recovered during a study of graft-versus-host responses after intestinal transplantation. Study at large: As for transplant type, recipients had multivisceral, liver-intestinal, or isolated intestinal grafts.

Study results and limitations: Among circulating GvH clones, peak levels were associated with early post-transplant declines in HvG clones.

Concerning this clone itself: The antigen is not known.

Libraries were prepared by immunoSEQ multiplex PCR; TCRdb keeps only in-frame clonotypes and omits some of them. The sample has 35,000 to 50,000 clones; roughly 96% are singletons. This CDR3 is built from 15 residues. Trimming removed 10 bases from V and 6 bases from J; junction bases left unmatched: 14. CDR1 is SNHLY, CDR2 FYNNEI, per germline. The starting material was unstimulated CD8+ T cells sorted from spleen or lymph node cells, obtained before transplant. The chain uses TRBV2 and TRBJ2-5; 10 bases are shared with TRBD2. The receptor was derived from a human donor who was the organ donor for an intestinal transplant. The CDR3 sequence: CAILGSGGETKTQYF. The CDR3 DNA is TGTGCCATCCTTGGGAGCGGGGGGGAGACAAAGACCCAGTACTTC.